This T cell receptor (beta chain) was documented in a study of CD8 T cells in ankylosing spondylitis (dated by TCRdb to 2015 to 2018). Background on the whole study: The study set out to find disease-linked TCR variants by profiling T cell receptor beta repertoires in ankylosing spondylitis patients and healthy donors. The full study cohort was made up of approximately 24 ankylosing spondylitis patients and 95 to 130 healthy donors. Peripheral blood was sampled, and synovial fluid was also collected from ankylosing spondylitis patients. Here is what the overall study found, with its caveats: The disease-linked clones were reported to be significantly enriched in matched synovial fluid samples from ankylosing spondylitis patients. The disease-linked clones had a CD8+ phenotype and were found at relatively low frequencies in peripheral blood. Blood from ankylosing spondylitis patients appeared to be characterized by a TCR beta motif made up of under ten highly homologous amino acid variants. Some TCR beta motif variants had previously been reported in synovial fluid and blood of reactive arthritis patients, which suggested common disease-initiation mechanisms.

Sequencing was carried out with an Illumina HiSeq 2500. Quantitative 5'-RACE with molecular barcodes was the method used to prepare the TCR beta libraries. Per the authors' processing: To identify disease-linked TCR variants, a new computational method was used, one built on a probabilistic model of VDJ rearrangement. TCRdb trimmed public reads at Q25 via fastp, called clones via MiXCR and kept in-frame beta chains. Each CDR3 protein gets just one entry, which takes the most common genes and DNA from the rows behind it. TCRdb's processing, not the study's, gives the V and J calls here. This sample lists about 150,000 distinct CDR3 sequences; under 35% were detected once. The biggest ten clones account for 6% of the sample. Worth noting for this clonotype: Its antigen is unknown. Base qualities are missing; no much larger clone stands one base away.

Synovial fluid samples were paired with blood samples taken from the same ankylosing spondylitis patients. The sample was synovial fluid, either unsorted or a sorted T cell fraction (not recorded which). The TCR sequence derives from a male donor with ankylosing spondylitis.

The DNA sequence is TGCAGTGCTAGAGATCCTTTCAGGGGAGGAATGACTGAAGCTTTCTTT. It specifies CSARDPFRGGMTEAFF. The rearranged chain carries TRBV20-1 and TRBJ1-1, with TRBD1 tentatively as D gene (6 bases match). At the junction V is shortened by 0 bases and J by 5 bases, with 19 bases in between. CDR1 DFQATT and CDR2 SNEGSKA were looked up in the germline V gene (reference sequence). Counted from cysteine to phenylalanine, this CDR3 has 16 amino acids. Of all the DNA, just the CDR3 is kept, 48 bases in frame from base 1.